This T cell receptor beta chain was recovered during a study of cytomegalovirus exposure and HLA in healthy donors. Germline V lookup: CDR1 MNHEY, CDR2 SVGAGI. V was shortened by 0 bases and J by 5 bases, with 13 bases between the two germline ends. CDR3 size: 15 residues. The PCR ran on 60 Vbeta and 13 Jbeta primers. Generated by immunoSEQ multiplex PCR, the TCRdb table keeps only in-frame clones and is missing some. The table lists about 140,000 clones, roughly three quarters of them singletons. The V call is TRBV6-5, the J call TRBJ2-5; D is unclear. Sequenced material: PBMCs. The receptor comes from a woman in her twenties or thirties in good health and CMV-seronegative. The CDR3 protein is CASSYSTGAHETQYF. As DNA, the CDR3 is TGTGCCAGCAGTTACTCGACTGGCGCCCATGAGACCCAGTACTTC.